This T cell receptor beta chain was profiled in a study of blood T cell repertoires in COVID-19. About the research overall: Samples of COVID-19 (acute and convalescent) were obtained from the United States, Italy and Spain. PBMCs, B-cell-depleted T cells, or T cells were the source of the cDNA or gDNA that made up the material.

How the authors handled the data: Amplification with reference gene primers provided the estimates of nucleated cell counts. Libraries were prepared by immunoSEQ multiplex PCR; TCRdb keeps only in-frame clonotypes and omits some of them. The D gene and trimming were derived from the DNA, and the V and J assignments and clone size from that table. The sample contains approximately 190,000 clones, 83% of which appear only once. Sequenced sample: peripheral blood. The TCR sequence derives from a woman aged 40 to 50 with acute or convalescent COVID-19.

The CDR3 is CASSDSGTGTSYNEQFF. CDR3 in DNA: TGTGCCAGCAGTGATTCCGGGACAGGGACCTCCTACAATGAGCAGTTCTTC. V usage is TRBV25-1 and J usage is TRBJ2-1; TRBD1 matches 9 bases. The CDR3 has 17 residues. The V and J ends lost 3 bases and 0 bases, in that order; junction bases with no gene match: 6. CDR1 MGHDK and CDR2 SYGVNS come from the germline V gene.